A selection of T cell receptor beta chains follows, all from one sample in a study of spatial heterogeneity in lung cancer. Each CDR3 protein gets one entry after TCRdb re-called the 5' RACE reads with MiXCR. The sample yields 10,000 to 15,000 distinct CDR3 sequences, around 3.7% seen once. The source was PBMCs, collected at surgery. The receptors here all came from a male donor with early-stage non-small cell lung cancer. The CDR3 runs from the conserved cysteine through the conserved F or W. The D gene is left open where the match is weak. Only some rows state a clone size, as once, few, many or a class for expanded clones.

D,size,V,J,CDR3,DNA
TRBD1,many,TRBV4-1,TRBJ1-6,CASSRLQGTQMGNSPLHF,TGCGCCAGCAGCCGACTACAGGGGACCCAAATGGGGAATTCACCCCTCCACTTT
TRBD2,many,TRBV20-1,TRBJ2-1,CSARPSGPYNEQFF,TGCAGTGCTAGACCTAGCGGGCCTTACAATGAGCAGTTCTTC
TRBD1,many,TRBV6-9,TRBJ2-5,CATQGQGPSLRELETQYF,TGTGCCACCCAGGGACAGGGACCTTCCTTGCGGGAGTTGGAGACCCAGTACTTC
.,many,TRBV11-1,TRBJ2-3,CASSLVRGDTQYF,TGTGCCAGCAGCTTAGTCCGAGGAGATACGCAGTATTTT
.,many,TRBV27,TRBJ2-7,CASSIPPGEQYF,TGTGCCAGCAGTATACCCCCCGGCGAGCAGTACTTC
.,many,TRBV5-1,TRBJ2-2,CASSLASGWRRTNTGELFF,TGCGCCAGCAGCTTGGCCTCCGGGTGGCGGAGGACGAACACCGGGGAGCTGTTTTTT
.,many,TRBV6-1,TRBJ2-1,CASSVTRLAQGSYNEQFF,TGTGCCAGCAGCGTAACTCGACTAGCCCAGGGGTCCTACAATGAGCAGTTCTTC
TRBD1,.,TRBV6-1,TRBJ1-5,CASSQPWTGHSNQPQHF,TGTGCCAGCAGCCAACCCTGGACAGGGCATAGCAATCAGCCCCAGCATTTT
TRBD2,many,TRBV4-3,TRBJ2-1,CASSQGTLAGQYNEQFF,TGCGCCAGCAGCCAAGGCACTCTAGCGGGACAATACAATGAGCAGTTCTTC
.,many,TRBV6-5,TRBJ2-1,CASSYTGVGNEQFF,TGTGCCAGCAGTTACACGGGGGTTGGGAATGAGCAGTTCTTC
.,many,TRBV7-6,TRBJ2-2,CASSHRVNTGELFF,TGTGCCAGCAGCCACAGGGTTAACACCGGGGAGCTGTTTTTT
.,medium-sized,TRBV7-2,TRBJ2-3,CATANPSGSTDTQYF,TGTGCCACCGCAAACCCCAGTGGGAGCACAGATACGCAGTATTTT
TRBD2,.,TRBV10-3,TRBJ2-1,CAINPGLAEYNEQFF,TGTGCCATCAATCCGGGACTAGCGGAGTACAATGAGCAGTTCTTC
.,many,TRBV14,TRBJ2-5,CASSQDPNQETQYF,TGTGCCAGCAGCCAAGACCCGAACCAAGAGACCCAGTACTTC
.,many,TRBV2,TRBJ1-5,CASRTGTQLNQPQHF,TGTGCCAGCAGGACCGGGACACAACTCAATCAGCCCCAGCATTTT
TRBD1,many,TRBV7-9,TRBJ1-1,CASSWGQGGNEAFF,TGTGCCAGCAGCTGGGGACAGGGAGGGAATGAAGCTTTCTTT
.,many,TRBV15,TRBJ1-4,CATSRDWVDQKLFF,TGTGCCACCAGCAGAGATTGGGTGGATCAAAAACTGTTTTTT
.,few,TRBV20-1,TRBJ2-3,CSASGLTDTQYF,TGCAGTGCTAGCGGTCTCACAGATACGCAGTATTTT
.,many,TRBV4-3,TRBJ2-7,CASSQDGGLGEQYF,TGCGCCAGCAGCCAGGACGGGGGGCTCGGCGAGCAGTACTTC
.,many,TRBV2,TRBJ2-5,CASRSFGSPLGETQYF,TGTGCCAGCAGGAGTTTTGGGTCGCCCTTGGGGGAGACCCAGTACTTC
.,many,TRBV28,TRBJ1-1,CASGLRGGTEAFF,TGTGCCAGCGGGCTTAGGGGGGGCACTGAAGCTTTCTTT
.,many,TRBV7-8,TRBJ2-2,CASSLRGETGELFF,TGTGCCAGCAGTTTACGAGGGGAAACCGGGGAGCTGTTTTTT